This T cell receptor (beta chain) stems from a study of shared T cell receptors in the human thymus. Sequenced by immunoSEQ multiplex PCR; TCRdb stores in-frame clones only, minus some. Counted here are about 380,000 clones, 95% occurring once; the ten biggest clones make up roughly 0.02%. CDR3 length: 18 residues. Germline V lookup: CDR1 SNHLY, CDR2 FYNNEI. Trimming removed 6 bases at V and 5 bases at J, with 27 bases between. The TCR was taken from a human donor. Sequencing input: thymocytes. The chain joins TRBV2 to TRBJ2-3; D is unclear. DNA of the CDR3: TGTGCCAGCAGACTATCCCGAGCTACTGAACCCCGACTAGATACGCAGTATTTT. It encodes CASRLSRATEPRLDTQYF.